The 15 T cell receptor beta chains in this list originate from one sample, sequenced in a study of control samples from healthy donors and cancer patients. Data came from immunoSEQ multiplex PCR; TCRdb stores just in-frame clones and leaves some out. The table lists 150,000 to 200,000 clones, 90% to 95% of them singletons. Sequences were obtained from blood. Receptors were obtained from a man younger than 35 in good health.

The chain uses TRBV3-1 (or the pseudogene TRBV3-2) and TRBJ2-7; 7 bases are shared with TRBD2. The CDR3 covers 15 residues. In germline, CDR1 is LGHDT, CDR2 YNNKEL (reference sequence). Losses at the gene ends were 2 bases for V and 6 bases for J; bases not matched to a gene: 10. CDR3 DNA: TGTGCCAGCAGCCAAATGGGGAGGGAGAGGGTCGAGCAGTACTTC. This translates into CASSQMGRERVEQYF.

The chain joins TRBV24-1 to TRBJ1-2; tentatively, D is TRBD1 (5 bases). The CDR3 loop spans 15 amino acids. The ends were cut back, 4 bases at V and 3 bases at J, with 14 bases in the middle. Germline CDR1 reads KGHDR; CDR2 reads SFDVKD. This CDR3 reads CATSDPARGDYGYTF. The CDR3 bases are TGTGCCACCAGTGACCCTGCAAGGGGTGACTATGGCTACACCTTC.

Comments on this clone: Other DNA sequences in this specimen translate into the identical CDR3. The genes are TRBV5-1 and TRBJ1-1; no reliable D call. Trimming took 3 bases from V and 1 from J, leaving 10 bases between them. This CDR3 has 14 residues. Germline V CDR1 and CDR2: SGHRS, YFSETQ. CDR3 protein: CASSSQTSNTEAFF. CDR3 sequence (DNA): TGCGCCAGCAGCTCTCAGACATCGAACACTGAAGCTTTCTTT.

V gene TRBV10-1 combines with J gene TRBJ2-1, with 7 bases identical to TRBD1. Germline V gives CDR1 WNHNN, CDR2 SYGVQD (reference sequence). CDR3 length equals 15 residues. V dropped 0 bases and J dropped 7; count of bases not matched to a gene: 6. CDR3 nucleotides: TGCGCCAGCAGTGAGTCGTTGGGACAGTGGAATGAGCAGTTCTTC. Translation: CASSESLGQWNEQFF.

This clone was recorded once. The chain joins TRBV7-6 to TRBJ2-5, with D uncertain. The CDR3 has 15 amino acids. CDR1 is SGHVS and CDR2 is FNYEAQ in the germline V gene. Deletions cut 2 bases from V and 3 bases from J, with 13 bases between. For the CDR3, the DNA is TGTGCCAGCAGCTTATCCCCTGGGCAGAAAGAGACCCAGTACTTC. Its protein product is CASSLSPGQKETQYF.

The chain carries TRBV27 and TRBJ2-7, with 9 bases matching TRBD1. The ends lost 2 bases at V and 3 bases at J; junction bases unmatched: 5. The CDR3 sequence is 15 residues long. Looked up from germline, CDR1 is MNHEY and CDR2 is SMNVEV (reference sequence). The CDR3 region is CASSLKGTGSYEQYF. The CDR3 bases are TGTGCCAGCAGTTTAAAGGGGACAGGGAGCTACGAGCAGTACTTC.

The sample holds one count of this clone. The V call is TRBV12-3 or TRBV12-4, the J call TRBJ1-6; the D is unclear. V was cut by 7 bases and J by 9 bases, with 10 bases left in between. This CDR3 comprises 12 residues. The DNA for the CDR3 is TGTGCCAGCACTCGATCTGGTTCACCCCTCCACTTT. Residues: CASTRSGSPLHF.

CDR3 sequence (DNA): TGTGCCAGCAGCTTGGCAACTAGCGGGCGCTCCAGCTCCTACAATGAGCAGTTCTTC. It encodes CASSLATSGRSSSYNEQFF. The chain recombines TRBV5-4 with TRBJ2-1, with TRBD2 matching 9 bases. This CDR3 is built from 19 residues. Unmatched junction bases numbered 10, after V lost 0 bases and J lost 0 bases. The germline CDR1 and CDR2 sequences are SGHNT and YYREEE (reference sequence).

The CDR3 nucleotides are TGTGCCAGTCTCGACAGGGGGAATCAGCCCCAGCATTTT. Translating it yields CASLDRGNQPQHF. The J gene is TRBJ1-5, the V gene TRBV28; 9 bases agree with TRBD1. This CDR3 comprises 13 residues. Germline V gene sequence: CDR1 MDHEN, CDR2 SYDVKM. J was trimmed by 4 bases and V by 9 bases; bases with no gene match: 4.

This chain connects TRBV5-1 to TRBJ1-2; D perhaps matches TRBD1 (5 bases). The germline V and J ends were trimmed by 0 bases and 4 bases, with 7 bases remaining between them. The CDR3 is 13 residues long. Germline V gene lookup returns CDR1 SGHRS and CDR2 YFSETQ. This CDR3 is CASSLEGTYGYTF. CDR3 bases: TGCGCCAGCAGCTTGGAAGGGACCTATGGCTACACCTTC. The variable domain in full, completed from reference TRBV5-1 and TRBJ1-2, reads KAGVTQTPRYLIKTRGQQVTLSCSPISGHRSVSWYQQTPGQGLQFLFEYFSETQRNKGNFPGRFSGRQFSNSRSEMNVSTLELGDSALYLCASSLEGTYGYTFGSGTRLTVV.

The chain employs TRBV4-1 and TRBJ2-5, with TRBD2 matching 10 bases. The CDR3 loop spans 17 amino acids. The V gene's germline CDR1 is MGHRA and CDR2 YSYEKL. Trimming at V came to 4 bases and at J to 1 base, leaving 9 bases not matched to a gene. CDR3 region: CASSPRGSGGVQETQYF. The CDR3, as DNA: TGCGCCAGCAGCCCTCGGGGCAGCGGGGGGGTCCAAGAGACCCAGTACTTC.

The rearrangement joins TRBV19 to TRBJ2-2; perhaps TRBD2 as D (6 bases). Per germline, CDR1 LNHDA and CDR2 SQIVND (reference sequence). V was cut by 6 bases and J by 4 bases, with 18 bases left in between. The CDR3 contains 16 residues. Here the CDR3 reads CASSFRGWGRTGELFF. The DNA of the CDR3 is TGTGCCAGTAGCTTCCGGGGGTGGGGACGCACCGGGGAGCTGTTTTTT. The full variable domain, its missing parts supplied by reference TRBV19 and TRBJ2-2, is DGGITQSPKYLFRKEGQNVTLSCEQNLNHDAMYWYRQDPGQGLRLIYYSQIVNDFQKGDIAEGYSVSREKKESFPLTVTSAQKNPTAFYLCASSFRGWGRTGELFFGEGSRLTVL.

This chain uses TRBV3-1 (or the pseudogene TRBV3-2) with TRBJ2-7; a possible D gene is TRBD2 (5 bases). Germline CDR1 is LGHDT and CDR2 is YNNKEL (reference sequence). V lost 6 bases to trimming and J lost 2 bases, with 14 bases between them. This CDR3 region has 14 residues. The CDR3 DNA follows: TGTGCCAGCAGGGCCGGACTTTTGGCCTACGAGCAGTACTTC. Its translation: CASRAGLLAYEQYF.

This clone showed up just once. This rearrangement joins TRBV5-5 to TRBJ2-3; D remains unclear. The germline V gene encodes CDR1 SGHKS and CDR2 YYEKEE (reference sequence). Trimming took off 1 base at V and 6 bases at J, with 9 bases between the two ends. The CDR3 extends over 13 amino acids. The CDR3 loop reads CASSLWAGDTQYF. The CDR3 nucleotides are TGTGCCAGCAGCTTGTGGGCTGGCGATACGCAGTATTTT.

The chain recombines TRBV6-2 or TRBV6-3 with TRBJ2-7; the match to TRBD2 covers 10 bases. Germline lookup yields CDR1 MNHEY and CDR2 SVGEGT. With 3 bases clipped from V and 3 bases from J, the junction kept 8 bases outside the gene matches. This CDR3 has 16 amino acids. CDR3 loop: CASSYWRTSGLYEQYF. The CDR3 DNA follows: TGTGCCAGCAGTTATTGGAGGACTAGCGGACTCTACGAGCAGTACTTC.